The 30 T cell receptor beta chains presented below share a single source sample, sequenced in a study of cytomegalovirus exposure and HLA in healthy donors. In the PCR, 60 Vbeta and 13 Jbeta primers were used. The table came from immunoSEQ multiplex PCR; TCRdb's copy has only in-frame clones and leaves some out. Of a few hundred thousand clones detected, about 90% appear once; the ten largest clones hold approximately 2.4%. Sequenced: PBMCs. The receptors were gathered from a woman in her late teens or twenties in good health and CMV-seronegative.

J is TRBJ1-1 and V is TRBV7-9; D gene uncertain. Trimming removed 5 bases at V and 6 bases at J, with 13 bases between. This CDR3 contains 13 residues. The germline V gene encodes CDR1 SEHNR and CDR2 FQNEAQ (reference sequence). The CDR3 coding sequence is TGTGCCAGCAGCCGAGGGAGTGGAGCTGAAGCTTTCTTT. It translates to CASSRGSGAEAFF. Full variable domain (missing parts from reference TRBV7-9 and TRBJ1-1): DTGVSQNPRHKITKRGQNVTFRCDPISEHNRLYWYRQTLGQGPEFLTYFQNEAQLEKSRLLSDRFSAERPKGSFSTLEIQRTEQGDSAMYLCASSRGSGAEAFFGQGTRLTVV.

V gene TRBV19 combines with J gene TRBJ2-5; TRBD2 aligns across 9 bases. From germline, CDR1 is LNHDA and CDR2 SQIVND (reference sequence). The CDR3 has 16 residues. The trim removed 4 bases at V and 5 bases at J, leaving 11 bases unmatched. CDR3 sequence (DNA): TGTGCCAGTAGTACCTTAGCGGGGGCCATCAGGGAGACCCAGTACTTC. Protein product: CASSTLAGAIRETQYF.

The chain uses TRBV13 and TRBJ2-1, with D possibly being TRBD1 (6 bases). The CDR3 length is 16 residues. The germline V gene encodes CDR1 PRHDT and CDR2 FYEKMQ (reference sequence). Trimming took 7 bases from V and 3 from J, leaving 19 bases between them. CDR3 amino acids: CASTNSQGQSYNEQFF. CDR3 DNA sequence: TGTGCCAGCACCAATTCACAGGGCCAGAGCTACAATGAGCAGTTCTTC.

The V gene is TRBV16, the J gene TRBJ1-3; D is possibly TRBD1 (5 bases). The CDR3 sequence is 14 residues long. Trimming shortened V by 4 bases and J by 1 base, and 8 bases separated the two germline ends. Germline V gene lookup returns CDR1 KGHSY and CDR2 FQNENV. As DNA, the CDR3 is TGTGCCAGCAGCCGAGACAGATCTGGAAACACCATATATTTT. Its protein is CASSRDRSGNTIYF.

CDR3 sequence reads: CASSHNQGYTEAFF. The CDR3 nucleotides read TGTGCCAGCTCACATAACCAGGGGTACACTGAAGCTTTCTTT. The chain uses TRBV18 and TRBJ1-1; tentative D call: TRBD1 (6 bases). The CDR3 sequence is 14 residues long. V shed 4 bases and J shed 3 bases, with 12 bases lying between them. Germline V gene lookup returns CDR1 KGHSH and CDR2 LQKENI.

The chain employs TRBV18 and TRBJ2-2; D ambiguous. Germline V CDR1 and CDR2: KGHSH, LQKENI. The V end was cut by 4 bases, the J end by 0 bases, with 6 bases between. This CDR3 is built from 14 residues. CDR3 DNA: TGTGCCAGCTCACAACACGCGAACACCGGGGAGCTGTTTTTT. Translated, it gives CASSQHANTGELFF. The full variable domain, its missing parts supplied by reference TRBV18 and TRBJ2-2, is NAGVMQNPRHLVRRRGQEARLRCSPMKGHSHVYWYRQLPEEGLKFMVYLQKENIIDESGMPKERFSAEFPKEGPSILRIQQVVRGDSAAYFCASSQHANTGELFFGEGSRLTVL.

This rearrangement joins TRBV9 to TRBJ1-1, with D perhaps TRBD1 (5 bases). Deletions cut 4 bases from V and 6 bases from J, with 16 bases between. The CDR3 contains 14 residues. Germline CDR1 is SGDLS and CDR2 is YYNGEE. The CDR3 here is CASSLSGGGAEAFF. The CDR3 region has the DNA TGTGCCAGCAGCCTCAGCGGTGGGGGGGCTGAAGCTTTCTTT.

The chain is built from TRBV6-5 and TRBJ2-3; 8 bases are a match to TRBD1. Germline lookup yields CDR1 MNHEY and CDR2 SVGAGI. There are 14 residues in the CDR3. The ends lost 5 bases at V and 4 bases at J; junction bases unmatched: 5. The CDR3 is CASSETGVADTQYF. The CDR3 bases are TGTGCCAGCAGTGAGACAGGGGTTGCAGATACGCAGTATTTT.

The chain combines TRBV19 with TRBJ2-1, with TRBD2 matching over 11 bases. V lost 6 bases to trimming and J lost 7 bases; unmatched junction nucleotides: 5. The germline gives CDR1 LNHDA, CDR2 SQIVND (reference sequence). The CDR3 covers 14 residues. The CDR3 here is CASRRLAGLNEQFF. The DNA for the CDR3 is TGTGCCAGTAGGAGACTAGCGGGGTTGAATGAGCAGTTCTTC.

J is TRBJ1-5 and V is TRBV7-8; D is possibly TRBD1 (5 bases). The V end lost 8 bases, the J end lost 9 bases, and 20 bases lay between the germline ends. The CDR3 totals 14 residues. Germline CDR1 and CDR2: SGHVS and FQNEAQ. The CDR3 bases are TGTGCCAGCTCCCTTCTAGACAGTACGGGGCCCCAGCATTTT. Protein product: CASSLLDSTGPQHF.

The chain has TRBV25-1 and TRBJ2-7, with D maybe TRBD2 (6 bases). This CDR3 is built from 12 residues. The V end was cut by 6 bases, the J end by 4 bases, with 10 bases between. The germline V gene encodes CDR1 MGHDK and CDR2 SYGVNS. The CDR3 reads CASRMGGYEQYF. CDR3 nucleotide sequence: TGTGCCAGCAGGATGGGGGGTTACGAGCAGTACTTC.

The V gene is TRBV4-1, the J gene TRBJ2-3, with TRBD2 identical over 10 bases. V lost 6 bases to trimming and J lost 4 bases; unmatched junction nucleotides: 4. The germline CDR1 and CDR2 sequences are MGHRA and YSYEKL. CDR3 length: 14 residues. In nucleotides, the CDR3 is TGCGCCAGCAGATTAGCGGGGGGATCAGATACGCAGTATTTT. Translation gives CASRLAGGSDTQYF.

The chain uses TRBV10-3 and TRBJ2-3; 10 bases map to TRBD2. V lost 0 bases to trimming and J lost 2 bases; unmatched junction nucleotides: 5. The CDR3 consists of 17 residues. The germline V gene encodes CDR1 ENHRY and CDR2 SYGVKD. CDR3 residues: CAISESGAGGPTDTQYF. The DNA of the CDR3 is TGTGCCATCAGTGAGTCTGGAGCGGGGGGGCCCACAGATACGCAGTATTTT.

The chain links TRBV6-5 to TRBJ1-2, with no clear D. In germline, CDR1 is MNHEY, CDR2 SVGAGI. There are 11 residues in the CDR3. Between the trimmed V and J ends, which lost 6 bases and 10 bases, there was a span of 12 bases. CDR3 sequence: CASSNRVSYTF. CDR3 bases: TGTGCCAGCAGCAACCGGGTCTCCTACACCTTC.

This sequence joins TRBV19 and TRBJ2-7; TRBD2 is a possible D gene (5 bases). V was cut by 4 bases and J by 7 bases, with 11 bases left in between. The CDR3 consists of 12 residues. Germline-derived CDR1 and CDR2 are LNHDA and SQIVND (reference sequence). CDR3 protein: CASSTPRGEQYF. The DNA of the CDR3 is TGTGCCAGTAGTACCCCCCGAGGGGAGCAGTACTTC.

The chain employs TRBV4-1 and TRBJ1-6; 9 bases fit TRBD1. This CDR3 comprises 15 residues. V was pared by 0 bases and J by 10 bases, with 4 bases of the junction left unmatched. CDR1 is MGHRA and CDR2 is YSYEKL in the germline V gene. CDR3 sequence: CASSQDRQGGSPLHF. The CDR3 region has the DNA TGCGCCAGCAGCCAAGATCGACAGGGGGGATCACCCCTCCACTTT.

The genes are TRBV9 and TRBJ2-7; perhaps TRBD2 as D (7 bases). Germline CDR1 reads SGDLS; CDR2 reads YYNGEE. CDR3 size: 15 residues. The ends were cut back, 3 bases at V and 5 bases at J, with 18 bases in the middle. This chain's CDR3 is CASSDAGGARDEQYF. In nucleotides, the CDR3 is TGTGCCAGCAGCGACGCTGGGGGGGCCAGGGACGAGCAGTACTTC.

The V and J genes are TRBV28 and TRBJ1-4, with D unresolved. Per the germline V gene, CDR1 is MDHEN and CDR2 is SYDVKM. V was clipped by 3 bases and J by 0 bases, with 8 bases between them. The CDR3 contains 15 residues. This CDR3 is CASSFQTTTNEKLFF. CDR3 coding DNA: TGTGCCAGCAGTTTCCAGACTACAACTAATGAAAAACTGTTTTTT.

The V call is TRBV29-1, the J call TRBJ2-7, with unresolved D. Between the trimmed V and J ends, which lost 4 bases and 0 bases, there was a span of 10 bases. This CDR3 comprises 13 residues. CDR1 SQVTM and CDR2 ANQGSEA come from the germline V gene. CDR3 region: CSVGDLFSYEQYF. In DNA form, the CDR3 reads TGCAGCGTTGGAGACCTTTTCTCCTACGAGCAGTACTTC.

J is TRBJ2-2 and V is TRBV7-9; 9 nucleotides agree with TRBD1. CDR1 SEHNR and CDR2 FQNEAQ come from the germline V gene (reference sequence). V lost 5 bases and J lost 7; bases outside the gene matches: 14. CDR3 size: 17 residues. The CDR3 reads CASSLNYLQGAHGELFF. The CDR3, as DNA: TGTGCCAGCAGCCTAAACTATTTACAGGGGGCGCACGGGGAGCTGTTTTTT. Filled out from reference TRBV7-9 and TRBJ2-2, the complete variable domain reads DTGVSQNPRHKITKRGQNVTFRCDPISEHNRLYWYRQTLGQGPEFLTYFQNEAQLEKSRLLSDRFSAERPKGSFSTLEIQRTEQGDSAMYLCASSLNYLQGAHGELFFGEGSRLTVL.

The genes are TRBV19 and TRBJ1-3; the match to TRBD1 covers 10 bases. Per the germline V gene, CDR1 is LNHDA and CDR2 is SQIVND (reference sequence). The CDR3 has 15 residues. V gave up 6 bases and J gave up 13 bases; unmatched junction bases: 15. The CDR3 spells CASSDRGRARMEIYF. CDR3 sequence (DNA): TGTGCCAGTAGCGACAGGGGGCGAGCTCGGATGGAGATATATTTT.

The chain employs TRBV6-6 and TRBJ2-7; TRBD2 matches 8 bases. The trim removed 3 bases at V and 4 bases at J, leaving 8 bases unmatched. Germline V gives CDR1 MNHNY, CDR2 SVGAGI (reference sequence). The CDR3 runs to 15 residues. CDR3 residues: CASSYGRAGGYEQYF. CDR3 DNA sequence: TGTGCCAGCAGTTATGGACGCGCGGGGGGATACGAGCAGTACTTC.

The rearrangement uses TRBV6-5 and TRBJ1-1, with no clear D. The germline V gene has CDR1 MNHEY and CDR2 SVGAGI. Trimming took 7 bases from V and 1 from J, leaving 13 bases between them. This CDR3 region has 14 residues. The CDR3 is CASTVLSGNTEAFF. CDR3 coding DNA: TGTGCCAGCACCGTCCTCTCAGGGAACACTGAAGCTTTCTTT.

The rearrangement joins TRBV6-6 to TRBJ1-6; no firm D call. This CDR3 contains 16 residues. V was trimmed by 6 bases and J by 5 bases, leaving 17 bases between them. Looked up from germline, CDR1 is MNHNY and CDR2 is SVGAGI (reference sequence). The CDR3 DNA reads TGTGCCAGCAGGACCCTGAGATCAGGAAATAATTCACCCCTCCACTTT. This gives the protein CASRTLRSGNNSPLHF.

This chain links TRBV11-1 with TRBJ2-3; 9 bases match TRBD1. Looked up from germline, CDR1 is SGHAT and CDR2 is FQDESV (reference sequence). The junction had 1 base not matched to a gene; V was cut back by 3 bases and J by 6 bases. There are 13 residues in the CDR3. CDR3 amino acids: CASSLDRGDTQYF. Here the CDR3 DNA reads TGTGCCAGCAGCTTGGACAGGGGTGATACGCAGTATTTT.

The chain employs TRBV19 and TRBJ1-2, with D unclear. V lost 11 bases to trimming and J lost 4 bases, with 14 bases between them. Per the germline V gene, CDR1 is LNHDA and CDR2 is SQIVND (reference sequence). This CDR3 comprises 12 residues. The CDR3 nucleotides are TGTGCCGCTGGATTTGGGAGCTATGGCTACACCTTC. This translates into CAAGFGSYGYTF.

V is TRBV5-4 and J is TRBJ1-3, with a weak D call TRBD1 (5 bases). CDR1 and CDR2 from the germline V gene are SGHNT and YYREEE (reference sequence). Deletions cut 1 base from V and 0 bases from J, with 14 bases between. The CDR3 is 17 amino acids. In DNA form, the CDR3 reads TGTGCCAGCAGCTTGTCAGCAGGGCCTCTCTCTGGAAACACCATATATTTT. Translated: CASSLSAGPLSGNTIYF.

V is TRBV11-1 and J is TRBJ2-1, with a possible D match to TRBD2 (6 bases). Germline CDR1 is SGHAT and CDR2 is FQDESV (reference sequence). The CDR3 runs 14 residues. With 4 bases removed from V and 4 bases from J, the gap between germline ends came to 11 bases. CDR3 residues: CASSSSSGYNEQFF. The CDR3 DNA reads as TGTGCCAGCAGCTCTAGTAGCGGTTACAATGAGCAGTTCTTC.

The chain is built from TRBV19 and TRBJ1-2; D uncertain. There are 13 residues in the CDR3. V was pared by 5 bases and J by 4 bases, with 11 bases between. Germline CDR1 reads LNHDA; CDR2 reads SQIVND (reference sequence). In DNA, the CDR3 is TGTGCCAGTAGTTTAGGCCAGTCCTATGGCTACACCTTC. This sequence encodes CASSLGQSYGYTF.

The J gene is TRBJ2-1, the V gene TRBV6-1, with TRBD2 identical over 8 bases. There are 18 residues in the CDR3. Per the germline V gene, CDR1 is MNHNS and CDR2 is SASEGT. Trimming at V came to 1 base and at J to 0 bases, leaving 8 bases not matched to a gene. The CDR3 sequence: CASSEDGGGYSSYNEQFF. In DNA, the CDR3 is TGTGCCAGCAGTGAAGACGGGGGGGGTTATAGCTCCTACAATGAGCAGTTCTTC.